Here is one TCR beta chain with its context. The antigen is undetermined. Germline CDR1 and CDR2: GTSNPN and SVGIG (reference sequence). V was clipped by 3 bases and J by 6 bases; unmatched bases: 6. The CDR3 sequence is 14 residues long. These data come from a study of beta chain features in type 1 diabetes. The overall study: About 110 million sorted cells were examined across all samples.

General study points: Patients with Type 1 diabetes showed moderately but significantly shorter TCRB CDR3s in all four CD4+ subsets.

Reverse transcribing all isolated RNA meant expressed TCRB transcripts were sequenced. Clones were read by immunoSEQ multiplex PCR, and TCRdb kept only the in-frame ones, dropping some. The profile shows 250,000 to 300,000 clones, 24% of them singletons. This chain connects TRBV30 to TRBJ2-1; 9 bases match TRBD2. The TCR originated in a woman aged 30 to 39 with type 1 diabetes. The source material was naive CD4+ T cells from blood. In DNA form, the CDR3 reads TGTGCCTGGAGCCCCGGACTAGCGAGCAATGAGCAGTTCTTC. Protein: CAWSPGLASNEQFF.